This TCR beta chain is drawn from a study of OX40 agonist ivuxolimab in advanced cancers. Turning to the study itself: Patients got intravenous ivuxolimab at 0.01 to 10 mg/kg every 2 weeks. Study-wide findings and caveats: Dose levels from 0.1 to 3.0 mg/kg saw CD4+ and CD8+ blood T cells expand clonally by week 6. Some nonresponders also had low normalized T-cell clonal expansion.

The repertoire was sequenced with immunoSEQ multiplex PCR; TCRdb's copy has only in-frame clones and lacks some. The sample carries 75,000 to 85,000 clones, more than 75% recorded once. The CDR3 runs 11 residues. The ends were cut back, 3 bases at V and 4 bases at J, with 3 bases in the middle. From germline, CDR1 is SNHLY and CDR2 FYNNEI. As regards this clone: The antigen remains undetermined.

This chain joins TRBV2 and TRBJ1-2; D ambiguous. The sample was CD4+ or CD8+ T cells sorted from blood, taken in a trial of the OX40 agonist ivuxolimab. This clonotype originated in an adult with an advanced solid tumor such as melanoma, head and neck, liver or kidney cancer. The CDR3 nucleotides read TGTGCCAGCAGTGAGACCTATGGCTACACCTTC. This translates into CASSETYGYTF.